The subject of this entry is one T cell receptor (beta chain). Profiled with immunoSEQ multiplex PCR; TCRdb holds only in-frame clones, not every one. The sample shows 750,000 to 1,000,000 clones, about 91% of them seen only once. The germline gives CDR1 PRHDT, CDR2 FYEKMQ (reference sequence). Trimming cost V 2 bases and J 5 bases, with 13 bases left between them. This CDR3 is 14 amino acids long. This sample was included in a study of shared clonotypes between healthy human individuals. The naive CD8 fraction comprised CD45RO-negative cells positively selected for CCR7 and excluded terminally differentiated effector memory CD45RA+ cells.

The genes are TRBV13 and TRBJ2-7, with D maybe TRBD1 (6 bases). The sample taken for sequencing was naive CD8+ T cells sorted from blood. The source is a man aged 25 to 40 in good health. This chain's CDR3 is CASSLWAGDHEQYF. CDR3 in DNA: TGTGCCAGCAGCTTATGGGCAGGGGACCACGAGCAGTACTTC.